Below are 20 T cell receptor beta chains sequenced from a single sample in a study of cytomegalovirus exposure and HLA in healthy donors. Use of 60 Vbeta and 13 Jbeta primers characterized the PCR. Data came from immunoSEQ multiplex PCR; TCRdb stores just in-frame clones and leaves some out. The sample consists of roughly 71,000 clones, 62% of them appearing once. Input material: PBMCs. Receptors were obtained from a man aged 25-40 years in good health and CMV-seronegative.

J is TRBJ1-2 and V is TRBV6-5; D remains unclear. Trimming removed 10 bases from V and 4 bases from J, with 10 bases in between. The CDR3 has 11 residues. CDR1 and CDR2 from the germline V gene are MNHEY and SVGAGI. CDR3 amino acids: CATGVRYGYTF. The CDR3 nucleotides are TGTGCCACCGGGGTCCGCTATGGCTACACCTTC.

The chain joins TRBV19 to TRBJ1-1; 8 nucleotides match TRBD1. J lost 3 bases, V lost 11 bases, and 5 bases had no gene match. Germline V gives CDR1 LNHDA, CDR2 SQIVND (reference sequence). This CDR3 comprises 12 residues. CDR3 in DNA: TGTGCCGGCATGACAGGGGACACTGAAGCTTTCTTT. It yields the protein CAGMTGDTEAFF.

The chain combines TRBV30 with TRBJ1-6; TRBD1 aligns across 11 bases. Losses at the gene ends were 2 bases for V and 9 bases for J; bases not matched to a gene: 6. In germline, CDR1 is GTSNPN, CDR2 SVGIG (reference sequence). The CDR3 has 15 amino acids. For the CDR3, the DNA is TGTGCCTGGAGTCCCGGACAGGGGGCTATTTCACCCCTCCACTTT. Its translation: CAWSPGQGAISPLHF.

The CDR3 loop reads CASSGRGRTEKLFF. The CDR3 nucleotides read TGTGCCAGCAGTGGGAGGGGGCGCACTGAAAAACTGTTTTTT. The chain carries TRBV6-1 and TRBJ1-4; the match to TRBD1 covers 7 bases. From germline, CDR1 is MNHNS and CDR2 SASEGT. J lost 7 bases, V lost 4 bases, and 6 bases had no gene match. This CDR3 is 14 amino acids long.

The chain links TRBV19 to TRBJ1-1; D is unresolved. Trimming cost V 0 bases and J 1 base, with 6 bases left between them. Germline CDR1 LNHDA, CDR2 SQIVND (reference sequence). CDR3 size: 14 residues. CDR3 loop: CASSIDPGNTEAFF. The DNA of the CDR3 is TGTGCCAGTAGTATAGACCCAGGGAACACTGAAGCTTTCTTT.

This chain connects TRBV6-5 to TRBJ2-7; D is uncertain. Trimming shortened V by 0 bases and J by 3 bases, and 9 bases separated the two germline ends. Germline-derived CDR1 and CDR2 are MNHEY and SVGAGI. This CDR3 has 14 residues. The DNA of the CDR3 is TGTGCCAGCAGTTACTCCGTGGCAGACTACGAGCAGTACTTC. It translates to CASSYSVADYEQYF.

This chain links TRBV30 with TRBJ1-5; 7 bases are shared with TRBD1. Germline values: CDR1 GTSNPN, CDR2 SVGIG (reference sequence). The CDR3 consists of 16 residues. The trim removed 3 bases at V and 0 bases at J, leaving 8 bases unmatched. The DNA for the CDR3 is TGTGCCTGGAGGGCCCCGGGACAGTATAGCAATCAGCCCCAGCATTTT. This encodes CAWRAPGQYSNQPQHF.

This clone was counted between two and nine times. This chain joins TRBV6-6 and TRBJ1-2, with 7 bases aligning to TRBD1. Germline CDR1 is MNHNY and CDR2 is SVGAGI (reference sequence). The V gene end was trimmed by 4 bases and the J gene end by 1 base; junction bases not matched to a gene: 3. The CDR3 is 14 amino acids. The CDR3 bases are TGTGCCAGCAGTTCGACAGGGAATAACTATGGCTACACCTTC. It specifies CASSSTGNNYGYTF.

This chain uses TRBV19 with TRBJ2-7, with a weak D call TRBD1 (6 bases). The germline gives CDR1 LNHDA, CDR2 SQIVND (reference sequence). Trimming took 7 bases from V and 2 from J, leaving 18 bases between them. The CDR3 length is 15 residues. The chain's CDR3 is CASTEKRGNAYEQYF. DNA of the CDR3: TGTGCCAGTACGGAGAAAAGGGGGAACGCCTACGAGCAGTACTTC.

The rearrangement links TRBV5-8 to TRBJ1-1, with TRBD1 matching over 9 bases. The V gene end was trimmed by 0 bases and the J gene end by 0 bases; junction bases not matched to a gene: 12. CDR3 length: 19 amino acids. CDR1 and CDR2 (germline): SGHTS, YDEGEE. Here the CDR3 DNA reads TGTGCCAGCAGCTTGGGCGCGGGGCTACAGGGGGCTGTGAACACTGAAGCTTTCTTT. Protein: CASSLGAGLQGAVNTEAFF.

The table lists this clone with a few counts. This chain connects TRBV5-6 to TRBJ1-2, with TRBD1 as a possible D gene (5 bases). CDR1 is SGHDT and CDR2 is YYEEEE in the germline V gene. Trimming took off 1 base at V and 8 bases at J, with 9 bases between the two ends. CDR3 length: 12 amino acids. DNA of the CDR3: TGTGCCAGCAGCTTGCTGGGGGGAGGCTACACCTTC. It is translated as CASSLLGGGYTF. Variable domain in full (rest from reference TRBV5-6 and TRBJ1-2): DAGVTQSPTHLIKTRGQQVTLRCSPKSGHDTVSWYQQALGQGPQFIFQYYEEEERQRGNFPDRFSGHQFPNYSSELNVNALLLGDSALYLCASSLLGGGYTFGSGTRLTVV.

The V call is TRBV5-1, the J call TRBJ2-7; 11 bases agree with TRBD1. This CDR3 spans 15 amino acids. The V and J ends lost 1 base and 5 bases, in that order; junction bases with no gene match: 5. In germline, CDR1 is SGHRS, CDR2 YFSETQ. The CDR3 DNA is TGCGCCAGCAGCTTGTTGGGACAGGGGGGCAACGAGCAGTACTTC. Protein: CASSLLGQGGNEQYF.

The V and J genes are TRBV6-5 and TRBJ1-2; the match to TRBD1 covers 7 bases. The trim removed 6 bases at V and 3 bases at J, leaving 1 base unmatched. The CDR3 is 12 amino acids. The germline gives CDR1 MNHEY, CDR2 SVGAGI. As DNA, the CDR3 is TGTGCCAGCAGGACAGGGTACTATGGCTACACCTTC. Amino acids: CASRTGYYGYTF.

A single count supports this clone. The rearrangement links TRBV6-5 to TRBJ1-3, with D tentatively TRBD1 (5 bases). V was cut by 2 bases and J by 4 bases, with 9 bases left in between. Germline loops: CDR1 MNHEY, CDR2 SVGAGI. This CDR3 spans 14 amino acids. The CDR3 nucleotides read TGTGCCAGCAGTTACGGGCAGGGAGGAAACACCATATATTTT. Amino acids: CASSYGQGGNTIYF.

In DNA, the CDR3 is TGTGCCAGCAGTGACTCAGTGGATAGGGAGGGCCGGGAGCAGTACTTC. Translating it yields CASSDSVDREGREQYF. The rearrangement uses TRBV6-4 and TRBJ2-7, with TRBD2 matching 7 bases. The CDR3 is 16 amino acids. The V gene end was trimmed by 0 bases and the J gene end by 7 bases; junction bases not matched to a gene: 12. Germline CDR1 and CDR2: MRHNA and SNTAGT.

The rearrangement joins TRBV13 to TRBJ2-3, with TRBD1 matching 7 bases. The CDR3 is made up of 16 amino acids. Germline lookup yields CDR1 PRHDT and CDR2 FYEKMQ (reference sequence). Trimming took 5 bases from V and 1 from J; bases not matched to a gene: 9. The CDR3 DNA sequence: TGTGCCAGCAGCGAAACAGGGGAAGTTCGCACAGATACGCAGTATTTT. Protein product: CASSETGEVRTDTQYF.

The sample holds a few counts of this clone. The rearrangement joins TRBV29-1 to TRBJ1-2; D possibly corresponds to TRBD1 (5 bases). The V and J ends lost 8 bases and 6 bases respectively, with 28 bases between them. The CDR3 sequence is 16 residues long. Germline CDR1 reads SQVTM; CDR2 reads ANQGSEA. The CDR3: CSSRGVVEGGFDGYTF. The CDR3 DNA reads TGCAGCTCGCGGGGGGTGGTGGAAGGAGGTTTTGATGGCTACACCTTC. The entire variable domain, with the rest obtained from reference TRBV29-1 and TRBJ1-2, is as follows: SAVISQKPSRDICQRGTSLTIQCQVDSQVTMMFWYRQQPGQSLTLIATANQGSEATYESGFVIDKFPISRPNLTFSTLTVSNMSPEDSSIYLCSSRGVVEGGFDGYTFGSGTRLTVV.

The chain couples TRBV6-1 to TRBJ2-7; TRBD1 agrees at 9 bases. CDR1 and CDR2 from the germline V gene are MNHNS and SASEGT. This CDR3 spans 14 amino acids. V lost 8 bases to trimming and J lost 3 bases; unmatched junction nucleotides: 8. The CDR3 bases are TGTGCCAGCGGGCGGGGGACAGGGTTCTACGAGCAGTACTTC. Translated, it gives CASGRGTGFYEQYF.

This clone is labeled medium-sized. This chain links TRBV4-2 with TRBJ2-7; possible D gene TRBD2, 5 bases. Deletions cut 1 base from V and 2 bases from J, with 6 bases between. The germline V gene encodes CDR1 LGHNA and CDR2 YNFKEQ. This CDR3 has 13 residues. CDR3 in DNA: TGTGCCAGCAGCCAAGGGGAGACCTACGAGCAGTACTTC. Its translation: CASSQGETYEQYF.

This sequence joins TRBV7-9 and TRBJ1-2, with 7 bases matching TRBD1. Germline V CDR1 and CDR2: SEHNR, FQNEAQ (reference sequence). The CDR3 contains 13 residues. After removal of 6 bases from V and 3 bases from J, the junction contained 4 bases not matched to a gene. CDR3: CASSSTGDYGYTF. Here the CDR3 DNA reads TGTGCCAGCAGTTCTACAGGGGACTATGGCTACACCTTC.